A selection of T cell receptor beta chains follows, all from one sample in a study of blood T cell repertoires in COVID-19. Libraries were prepared by immunoSEQ multiplex PCR; TCRdb keeps only in-frame clonotypes and omits some of them. Among approximately 63,000 clones listed, more than 75% were seen once. The sequencing input was peripheral blood. The source of these receptors is a man older than 75 in a cohort sampled during active COVID-19. The CDR3 runs from the conserved cysteine through the conserved F or W. Fields, in order: clone size, V gene, J gene, D gene, CDR3 protein, CDR3 DNA. The D gene is left open where the match is weak. Clone size is given for some rows only: seen once, a few or many times, or a class if the clone is expanded.

clone_size: NA; v_call: TRBV5-4; j_call: TRBJ2-1; d_call: TRBD2; cdr3_aa: CASTQSSGGPYNEQFF; cdr3_nt: TGTGCCAGCACTCAAAGCTCGGGGGGACCCTACAATGAGCAGTTCTTC
clone_size: NA; v_call: TRBV5-4; j_call: TRBJ1-6; d_call: NA; cdr3_aa: CASSPETGEIDNSPLHF; cdr3_nt: TGTGCCAGCAGCCCGGAGACAGGCGAGATAGATAATTCACCCCTCCACTTT
clone_size: NA; v_call: TRBV6-5; j_call: TRBJ2-7; d_call: TRBD1; cdr3_aa: CASSYSPGTGRGEQYF; cdr3_nt: TGTGCCAGCAGTTACTCCCCAGGGACAGGAAGGGGCGAGCAGTACTTC
clone_size: once; v_call: TRBV5-1; j_call: TRBJ2-7; d_call: NA; cdr3_aa: CASSFVAGPSYEQYF; cdr3_nt: TGCGCCAGCAGCTTTGTGGCGGGCCCCTCCTACGAGCAGTACTTC
clone_size: NA; v_call: TRBV7-2; j_call: TRBJ1-1; d_call: NA; cdr3_aa: CASSYLGGTNTEAFF; cdr3_nt: TGTGCCAGCAGCTACCTGGGGGGGACGAACACTGAAGCTTTCTTT
clone_size: NA; v_call: TRBV18; j_call: TRBJ2-1; d_call: NA; cdr3_aa: CASSPRQRDEQFF; cdr3_nt: TGTGCCAGCTCACCACGGCAGCGCGATGAGCAGTTCTTC
clone_size: NA; v_call: TRBV3-1/TRBV3-2; j_call: TRBJ2-7; d_call: TRBD1; cdr3_aa: CASSHGQGTSEQYF; cdr3_nt: TGTGCCAGCAGCCACGGACAGGGAACAAGCGAGCAGTACTTC
clone_size: NA; v_call: TRBV27; j_call: TRBJ1-2; d_call: TRBD1; cdr3_aa: CASSNRQGLYGYTF; cdr3_nt: TGTGCCAGCAGTAACCGACAGGGTCTCTATGGCTACACCTTC
clone_size: NA; v_call: TRBV3-1/TRBV3-2; j_call: TRBJ2-1; d_call: TRBD2; cdr3_aa: CASRKTSGYNEQFF; cdr3_nt: TGTGCCAGCAGGAAGACTAGCGGTTACAATGAGCAGTTCTTC
clone_size: NA; v_call: TRBV6-2/TRBV6-3; j_call: TRBJ2-3; d_call: NA; cdr3_aa: CASSYSRRSNTQYF; cdr3_nt: TGTGCCAGCAGTTACTCGCGGAGGTCGAATACGCAGTATTTT
clone_size: NA; v_call: TRBV10-3; j_call: TRBJ1-1; d_call: NA; cdr3_aa: CAISTTENTEAFF; cdr3_nt: TGTGCCATCAGCACGACAGAGAACACTGAAGCTTTCTTT
clone_size: NA; v_call: TRBV12-3/TRBV12-4; j_call: TRBJ2-1; d_call: NA; cdr3_aa: CASTDGTYNEQFF; cdr3_nt: TGTGCCAGCACCGACGGGACCTACAATGAGCAGTTCTTC
clone_size: NA; v_call: TRBV6-5; j_call: TRBJ1-2; d_call: NA; cdr3_aa: CASRRDGLGYGYTF; cdr3_nt: TGTGCCAGCAGGCGGGACGGTTTGGGCTATGGCTACACCTTC
clone_size: NA; v_call: TRBV5-1; j_call: TRBJ1-2; d_call: NA; cdr3_aa: CASSLGGEYGYTF; cdr3_nt: TGCGCCAGCAGCTTGGGGGGCGAGTATGGCTACACCTTC
clone_size: NA; v_call: TRBV9; j_call: TRBJ2-7; d_call: TRBD1; cdr3_aa: CASSARDRSSYEQYF; cdr3_nt: TGTGCCAGCAGCGCCCGGGACAGAAGCTCCTACGAGCAGTACTTC
clone_size: NA; v_call: TRBV10-3; j_call: TRBJ2-2; d_call: NA; cdr3_aa: CAISDAGPNTGELFF; cdr3_nt: TGTGCCATCAGTGATGCGGGGCCAAACACCGGGGAGCTGTTTTTT
clone_size: NA; v_call: TRBV19; j_call: TRBJ2-7; d_call: NA; cdr3_aa: CVSSIAVRDTLSF; cdr3_nt: TGTGTCAGTAGTATAGCAGTACGGGACACCCTTTCCTTC
clone_size: NA; v_call: TRBV30; j_call: TRBJ1-6; d_call: NA; cdr3_aa: CAWSEWGPRAASPLHF; cdr3_nt: TGTGCCTGGAGTGAATGGGGGCCCAGGGCTGCTTCACCCCTCCACTTT
clone_size: NA; v_call: TRBV25-1; j_call: TRBJ1-1; d_call: TRBD1; cdr3_aa: CASSRLNRDRVTEAFF; cdr3_nt: TGTGCCAGCAGCAGACTTAACCGGGACAGGGTTACTGAAGCTTTCTTT
clone_size: NA; v_call: TRBV5-6; j_call: TRBJ1-1; d_call: NA; cdr3_aa: CASRVRANTEAFF; cdr3_nt: TGTGCCAGCAGAGTCAGGGCGAACACTGAAGCTTTCTTT
clone_size: NA; v_call: TRBV29-1; j_call: TRBJ2-3; d_call: TRBD2; cdr3_aa: CSVQPGLAGTDTQYF; cdr3_nt: TGCAGTGTCCAACCCGGACTAGCGGGAACAGATACGCAGTATTTT
clone_size: NA; v_call: TRBV6-5; j_call: TRBJ1-3; d_call: NA; cdr3_aa: CATTGGNTIYF; cdr3_nt: TGTGCCACCACAGGGGGAAACACCATATATTTT
clone_size: NA; v_call: TRBV30; j_call: TRBJ1-3; d_call: NA; cdr3_aa: CAWSLVAGTGNTIYF; cdr3_nt: TGTGCCTGGAGTCTTGTCGCAGGGACTGGAAACACCATATATTTT
clone_size: NA; v_call: TRBV21-1; j_call: TRBJ2-7; d_call: NA; cdr3_aa: CASSKVAREASYEQYF; cdr3_nt: TGTGCCAGCAGCAAAGTTGCGCGGGAGGCCTCCTACGAGCAGTACTTC
clone_size: NA; v_call: TRBV7-2; j_call: TRBJ1-1; d_call: TRBD1; cdr3_aa: CASSLDRGEAFF; cdr3_nt: TGTGCCAGCAGCTTGGACAGGGGTGAAGCTTTCTTT
clone_size: NA; v_call: TRBV7-3; j_call: TRBJ1-1; d_call: TRBD1; cdr3_aa: CASSSSGGEGEAFF; cdr3_nt: TGTGCCAGCAGCTCCTCAGGGGGCGAGGGTGAAGCTTTCTTT
clone_size: NA; v_call: TRBV5-1; j_call: TRBJ2-2; d_call: TRBD1; cdr3_aa: CASSLRTGSHTGELFF; cdr3_nt: TGCGCCAGCAGCTTGAGGACAGGGTCCCACACCGGGGAGCTGTTTTTT
clone_size: NA; v_call: TRBV7-7; j_call: TRBJ2-2; d_call: TRBD1; cdr3_aa: CASSPDGTGFGELFF; cdr3_nt: TGTGCCAGCAGCCCTGACGGGACAGGGTTCGGGGAGCTGTTTTTT
clone_size: NA; v_call: TRBV7-2; j_call: TRBJ2-5; d_call: NA; cdr3_aa: CASSLGLLETQYF; cdr3_nt: TGTGCCAGCAGCTTAGGTCTATTAGAGACCCAGTACTTC
clone_size: NA; v_call: TRBV3-1/TRBV3-2; j_call: TRBJ1-2; d_call: NA; cdr3_aa: CASSQESVGYTF; cdr3_nt: TGTGCCAGCAGCCAAGAATCGGTGGGCTACACCTTC
clone_size: NA; v_call: TRBV7-8; j_call: TRBJ1-6; d_call: TRBD1; cdr3_aa: CASSLSTGLDNSPLHF; cdr3_nt: TGTGCCAGCAGCCTATCGACAGGGTTAGATAATTCACCCCTCCACTTT
clone_size: once; v_call: TRBV5-1; j_call: TRBJ2-3; d_call: NA; cdr3_aa: CASSPAEGPRATDTQYF; cdr3_nt: TGCGCCAGCAGCCCGGCGGAGGGGCCAAGGGCCACAGATACGCAGTATTTT
clone_size: NA; v_call: TRBV9; j_call: TRBJ2-7; d_call: TRBD1; cdr3_aa: CASSFGQGTLYEQYF; cdr3_nt: TGTGCCAGCAGCTTCGGACAGGGGACATTATACGAGCAGTACTTC
clone_size: NA; v_call: TRBV10-3; j_call: TRBJ1-5; d_call: NA; cdr3_aa: CAISEPTEAGGNSNQPQHF; cdr3_nt: TGTGCCATCAGTGAGCCCACCGAGGCGGGGGGCAATAGCAATCAGCCCCAGCATTTT
clone_size: once; v_call: TRBV18; j_call: TRBJ1-5; d_call: NA; cdr3_aa: CASSQTTVGGEGQPQHF; cdr3_nt: TGTGCCAGCTCCCAAACCACGGTTGGAGGGGAGGGTCAGCCCCAGCATTTT
clone_size: NA; v_call: TRBV7-3; j_call: TRBJ1-1; d_call: TRBD1; cdr3_aa: CASSLEGQGASKAFF; cdr3_nt: TGTGCCAGCAGCTTGGAGGGACAGGGGGCCTCGAAAGCTTTCTTT
clone_size: NA; v_call: TRBV6-2/TRBV6-3; j_call: TRBJ1-3; d_call: TRBD1; cdr3_aa: CASSPVGQGRNTIYF; cdr3_nt: TGTGCCAGCAGTCCCGTGGGACAGGGGAGAAACACCATATATTTT
clone_size: once; v_call: TRBV5-8; j_call: TRBJ2-2; d_call: NA; cdr3_aa: CASNRDWNTGELFF; cdr3_nt: TGTGCCAGCAACCGGGACTGGAACACCGGGGAGCTGTTTTTT
clone_size: NA; v_call: TRBV10-3; j_call: TRBJ2-7; d_call: TRBD1; cdr3_aa: CAISELGTGKNEQYF; cdr3_nt: TGTGCCATCAGTGAGTTGGGGACAGGGAAGAACGAGCAGTACTTC
clone_size: NA; v_call: TRBV3-1/TRBV3-2; j_call: TRBJ2-6; d_call: NA; cdr3_aa: CASSQFRGAAGANVLTF; cdr3_nt: TGTGCCAGCAGCCAATTTCGGGGGGCCGCTGGGGCCAACGTCCTGACTTTC
clone_size: NA; v_call: TRBV6-6; j_call: TRBJ1-1; d_call: NA; cdr3_aa: CASSKTENTEAFF; cdr3_nt: TGTGCCAGCAGTAAGACAGAGAACACTGAAGCTTTCTTT
clone_size: NA; v_call: TRBV27; j_call: TRBJ1-1; d_call: NA; cdr3_aa: CASSPFPDTSDTEAFF; cdr3_nt: TGTGCCAGCAGTCCATTCCCCGACACTTCCGACACTGAAGCTTTCTTT
clone_size: NA; v_call: TRBV9; j_call: TRBJ1-2; d_call: TRBD1; cdr3_aa: CASSVSWDRVSGYTF; cdr3_nt: TGTGCCAGCAGCGTGAGTTGGGACAGGGTCTCCGGCTACACCTTC
clone_size: NA; v_call: TRBV3-1/TRBV3-2; j_call: TRBJ1-3; d_call: TRBD1; cdr3_aa: CASSHSGTAGNTIYF; cdr3_nt: TGTGCCAGCAGCCACTCCGGGACAGCTGGAAACACCATATATTTT
clone_size: NA; v_call: TRBV5-6; j_call: TRBJ1-2; d_call: NA; cdr3_aa: CASSTTGSYGYTF; cdr3_nt: TGTGCCAGCAGCACTACAGGGTCATATGGCTACACCTTC
clone_size: NA; v_call: TRBV19; j_call: TRBJ2-1; d_call: NA; cdr3_aa: CASSSQTGLNEQFF; cdr3_nt: TGTGCCAGTAGTTCCCAGACAGGTTTGAATGAGCAGTTCTTC
clone_size: NA; v_call: TRBV30; j_call: TRBJ2-3; d_call: NA; cdr3_aa: CAWSVRRADTQYF; cdr3_nt: TGTGCCTGGAGTGTACGGAGAGCAGATACGCAGTATTTT
clone_size: NA; v_call: TRBV5-1; j_call: TRBJ2-6; d_call: NA; cdr3_aa: CASSLGGAGANVLTF; cdr3_nt: TGCGCCAGCAGCTTAGGAGGGGCCGGGGCCAACGTCCTGACTTTC
clone_size: once; v_call: TRBV10-3; j_call: TRBJ2-2; d_call: TRBD1; cdr3_aa: CAISETGTGGGELFF; cdr3_nt: TGTGCCATCAGTGAAACCGGGACAGGGGGCGGGGAGCTGTTTTTT
clone_size: NA; v_call: TRBV18; j_call: TRBJ1-2; d_call: TRBD1; cdr3_aa: CASSPPGQAGGYTF; cdr3_nt: TGTGCCAGCTCACCCCCAGGACAGGCCGGTGGCTACACCTTC
clone_size: once; v_call: TRBV3-1/TRBV3-2; j_call: TRBJ1-1; d_call: TRBD1; cdr3_aa: CASSQATGGTEAFF; cdr3_nt: TGTGCCAGCAGCCAAGCGACAGGGGGCACTGAAGCTTTCTTT
clone_size: NA; v_call: TRBV6-5; j_call: TRBJ1-2; d_call: TRBD1; cdr3_aa: CASSYQGDGYTF; cdr3_nt: TGTGCCAGCAGTTACCAGGGGGACGGCTACACCTTC
clone_size: once; v_call: TRBV19; j_call: TRBJ2-1; d_call: TRBD2; cdr3_aa: CASRPGLGYNEQFF; cdr3_nt: TGTGCCAGCCGACCGGGACTAGGCTACAATGAGCAGTTCTTC